This entry lists 30 T cell receptor beta chains sequenced from one sample in a study of blood T cells in healthy people across ages. Through a sample-barcoded 5' primer and a J-beta primer mix, a second PCR was run for 7 to 11 cycles. MiXCR, run by TCRdb on the 5' RACE reads, gives a single entry per CDR3 protein. The table lists about 1.7 million distinct CDR3 sequences, 28% of them singletons. The sequencing input was blood. All receptors come from a woman in her thirties in good health.

In its sample, this clonotype was seen once. A much larger clone lies a single base off, so this may be a read error. V gene TRBV20-1 combines with J gene TRBJ2-7; 7 bases fit TRBD1. The CDR3 loop spans 13 amino acids. The junction had 3 bases not matched to a gene; V was cut back by 2 bases and J by 2 bases. Germline assignment: CDR1 DFQATT and CDR2 SNEGSKA (reference sequence). The CDR3 reads CSARLTGPYEQYF. Written as DNA, the CDR3 is TGCAGTGCTAGACTGACAGGGCCCTACGAGCAGTACTTC.

On this clonotype: This may be a read error: a much more frequent sequence differs by one nucleotide. The chain recombines TRBV20-1 with TRBJ2-7; 7 nucleotides match TRBD2. Germline loops: CDR1 DFQATT, CDR2 SNEGSKA (reference sequence). This CDR3 has 16 residues. The CDR3 loop is CSARDRLGGSSNEQYF. The CDR3 region has the DNA TGCAGTGCTAGAGATCGCCTCGGGGGGAGCTCCAACGAGCAGTACTTC.

A few counts support this clonotype. This may be a read error: a much more frequent sequence differs by one nucleotide. The V call is TRBV24-1, the J call TRBJ2-6; tentative D call: TRBD1 (5 bases). Germline CDR1 is KGHDR and CDR2 is SFDVKD. The CDR3 runs to 13 residues. The CDR3 region has the DNA TGTGCCACCAGCCTCTCTGGGGCCAACGTCCAGACTTTC. It codes for CATSLSGANVQTF.

This clonotype showed up just a few times. The chain joins TRBV28 to TRBJ1-5, with 7 bases lining up with TRBD1. The CDR3 contains 16 residues. Germline lookup yields CDR1 MDHEN and CDR2 SYDVKM. V was pared by 6 bases and J by 0 bases, with 8 bases of the junction left unmatched. This CDR3 is CASSSNDRVSNQPQHF. The CDR3 DNA sequence: TGTGCCAGCAGCTCCAATGACAGGGTTAGCAATCAGCCCCAGCATTTT.

The chain combines TRBV6-2 or TRBV6-3 with TRBJ2-4; D not certain. Trimming left V 6 bases short and J 1 base short, with 13 bases between. CDR1 and CDR2 (germline): MNHEY, SVGEGT. The length of the CDR3 is 15 residues. The CDR3 region has the DNA TGTGCCAGCAGCTCTTCCGGGTGGGCCAAAAACATTCAGTACTTC. As protein: CASSSSGWAKNIQYF.

The V and J genes are TRBV25-1 and TRBJ2-2; D gene ambiguous. The germline V gene encodes CDR1 MGHDK and CDR2 SYGVNS. V was trimmed by 4 bases and J by 9 bases, leaving 12 bases between them. The CDR3 consists of 13 residues. The CDR3 region is CASSGDLGRELFF. The CDR3 DNA reads as TGTGCCAGCAGTGGCGACCTGGGAAGGGAGCTGTTTTTT.

This clonotype was observed a handful of times. The chain employs TRBV10-2 and TRBJ2-7, with D hard to call. Germline loops: CDR1 WSHSY, CDR2 SAAADI. V was shortened by 0 bases and J by 3 bases, with 12 bases between the two germline ends. The CDR3 spans 15 residues. The CDR3 reads CASSESRDTNYEQYF. The CDR3 DNA reads TGCGCCAGCAGTGAGTCGCGAGACACCAACTACGAGCAGTACTTC.

The chain has TRBV6-4 and TRBJ1-6; D is uncertain. V was clipped by 2 bases and J by 7 bases, with 6 bases between them. Germline V gene lookup returns CDR1 MRHNA and CDR2 SNTAGT. This CDR3 has 13 amino acids. The CDR3 sequence is CASSDGENSPLHF. The CDR3 DNA is TGTGCCAGCAGTGACGGGGAGAATTCACCCCTCCACTTT.

The genes are TRBV10-1 and TRBJ2-1, with 9 bases aligning to TRBD2. Germline-derived CDR1 and CDR2 are WNHNN and SYGVQD (reference sequence). The V gene end was trimmed by 3 bases and the J gene end by 3 bases; junction bases not matched to a gene: 3. The CDR3 covers 15 residues. CDR3 bases: TGCGCCAGCAGTGAAGGAGCGGGGGGCTACAATGAGCAGTTCTTC. Translation gives CASSEGAGGYNEQFF.

This clonotype was seen only a few times. The chain joins TRBV7-2 to TRBJ2-1; no clear D. The CDR3 extends over 17 amino acids. The V and J ends lost 2 bases and 0 bases respectively, with 14 bases between them. Per germline, CDR1 SGHTA and CDR2 FQGNSA. CDR3 sequence reads: CASSLYNLVASYNEQFF. CDR3 DNA sequence: TGTGCCAGCAGCTTATACAATCTAGTGGCCTCCTACAATGAGCAGTTCTTC. The entire variable domain, with the rest obtained from reference TRBV7-2 and TRBJ2-1, is as follows: GAGVSQSPSNKVTEKGKDVELRCDPISGHTALYWYRQSLGQGLEFLIYFQGNSAPDKSGLPSDRFSAERTGGSVSTLTIQRTQQEDSAVYLCASSLYNLVASYNEQFFGPGTRLTVL.

In the case of this clonotype: Its ends do not fully match the called genes, so a read error is possible. The genes are TRBV7-3 and TRBJ2-1, with 7 positions matching TRBD2. In germline, CDR1 is SGHTA, CDR2 FQGTGA. The CDR3 has 13 residues. As DNA, the CDR3 is TGTGCCGGCAGTCGGACGGGAGGCAATGAGCAGTTCTTC. Translating gives CAGSRTGGNEQFF.

The chain recombines TRBV6-2 or TRBV6-3 with TRBJ1-2; possibly TRBD1 for D (5 bases). From germline, CDR1 is MNHEY and CDR2 SVGEGT. The CDR3 is made up of 16 amino acids. With 0 bases removed from V and 4 bases from J, the gap between germline ends came to 15 bases. CDR3: CASSYSRGPISYGYTF. CDR3 coding DNA: TGTGCCAGCAGTTACTCGCGGGGACCGATCTCCTATGGCTACACCTTC.

The chain combines TRBV2 with TRBJ2-3; a possible D gene is TRBD1 (5 bases). Trimming took off 6 bases at V and 2 bases at J, with 15 bases between the two ends. CDR1 is SNHLY, CDR2 FYNNEI, per germline. The length of the CDR3 is 15 residues. The CDR3: CASRPRDLHTDTQYF. The CDR3, as DNA: TGTGCCAGCAGACCCAGGGATCTACACACAGATACGCAGTATTTT. Full variable domain (missing parts from reference TRBV2 and TRBJ2-3): EPEVTQTPSHQVTQMGQEVILRCVPISNHLYFYWYRQILGQKVEFLVSFYNNEISEKSEIFDDQFSVERPDGSNFTLKIRSTKLEDSAMYFCASRPRDLHTDTQYFGPGTRLTVL.

The sample holds a few counts of this clonotype. The gene calls are TRBV5-1 and TRBJ2-1; 8 bases are shared with TRBD1. This CDR3 region has 14 residues. CDR1 SGHRS and CDR2 YFSETQ come from the germline V gene. Trimming at V came to 4 bases and at J to 10 bases, leaving 10 bases not matched to a gene. The CDR3 here is CASSPRQGMREQFF. Written as DNA, the CDR3 is TGCGCCAGCAGCCCTCGACAGGGGATGAGGGAGCAGTTCTTC.

The chain is built from TRBV29-1 and TRBJ1-6; the D gene is possibly TRBD1 (6 bases). This CDR3 comprises 13 residues. V lost 7 bases, J lost 7 bases, and 14 bases lay in between. Germline lookup yields CDR1 SQVTM and CDR2 ANQGSEA. The CDR3 DNA sequence: TGCAGCGCTCCGACAGGACCGAATTCACCCCTCCACTTT. This codes for CSAPTGPNSPLHF. Looking up the rest from reference TRBV29-1 and TRBJ1-6 gives the full variable domain: SAVISQKPSRDICQRGTSLTIQCQVDSQVTMMFWYRQQPGQSLTLIATANQGSEATYESGFVIDKFPISRPNLTFSTLTVSNMSPEDSSIYLCSAPTGPNSPLHFGNGTRLTVT.

At least ten counts were recorded for this clonotype. J is TRBJ2-3 and V is TRBV6-2 or TRBV6-3; TRBD1 matches at 9 bases. The CDR3 is 14 amino acids. CDR1 and CDR2 (germline): MNHEY, SVGEGT. The V gene end was trimmed by 7 bases and the J gene end by 3 bases; junction bases not matched to a gene: 5. The CDR3 DNA sequence: TGTGCCAGCACCGGACAGGGGAGAACAGATACGCAGTATTTT. As protein: CASTGQGRTDTQYF.

Points on this clonotype: A read error is possible here, since a much larger clone lies one base away. The CDR3 here is CASSGRYGSPSSYNEQYF. The CDR3 DNA reads as TGTGCCAGCAGCGGACGATACGGGAGTCCCAGCTCCTACAATGAGCAGTACTTC. The chain links TRBV9 to TRBJ2-1; a weak D match, TRBD2 (6 bases). The J call is doubtful: the DNA matches TRBJ2-7 better. Germline V lookup: CDR1 SGDLS, CDR2 YYNGEE. This CDR3 contains 18 residues.

This clonotype was seen a handful of times. Being one base from a much bigger clone, this may be a read error. The V call is TRBV20-1, the J call TRBJ2-5; D is ambiguous. Per germline, CDR1 DFQATT and CDR2 SNEGSKA (reference sequence). CDR3 length equals 12 residues. CDR3 loop: CRARAPIAEEYF. DNA for the CDR3: TGCAGGGCTAGAGCCCCCATTGCAGAGGAGTACTTC.

The chain joins TRBV9 to TRBJ2-3; D is ambiguous. The CDR3 sequence is 15 residues long. V was cut by 2 bases and J by 0 bases, with 10 bases left in between. Per the germline V gene, CDR1 is SGDLS and CDR2 is YYNGEE. As DNA, the CDR3 is TGTGCCAGCAGCGTTAGATCTCCTAGCACAGATACGCAGTATTTT. Residues: CASSVRSPSTDTQYF.

The rearrangement uses TRBV6-5 and TRBJ2-1, with 8 bases lining up with TRBD1. The ends lost 4 bases at V and 14 bases at J; junction bases unmatched: 22. The CDR3 totals 17 residues. Germline V gene data show CDR1 as MNHEY and CDR2 as SVGAGI. CDR3 sequence (DNA): TGTGCCAGCAGTTCGTCCTCCGCGACAGGGGAGGTTGATTTTGAGTTCTTC. Amino acid sequence: CASSSSSATGEVDFEFF.

The V and J genes are TRBV2 and TRBJ1-5, with D possibly TRBD1 on 5 matching bases. Trimming left V 3 bases short and J 6 bases short, with 12 bases between. CDR3 length equals 14 residues. CDR1 and CDR2 (germline): SNHLY, FYNNEI. The CDR3 DNA follows: TGTGCCAGCAGTGATAAGGGACCGGGTCAGCCCCAGCATTTT. This translates into CASSDKGPGQPQHF.

This clonotype was counted at least ten times. One junction end does not reproduce the germline sequence, and a read error may be involved. The chain carries TRBV7-2 and TRBJ1-1; 9 bases are a match to TRBD1. Germline CDR1 and CDR2: SGHTA and FQGNSA. The CDR3 is 16 residues long. The DNA of the CDR3 is TGTGCCAGCAGCGTAGCGACAGGGGGTGTGAACACTGAAGCTTTCTTT. It specifies CASSVATGGVNTEAFF.

The genes are TRBV30 and TRBJ1-1; 8 bases map to TRBD1. The V and J ends lost 2 bases and 0 bases, in that order; junction bases with no gene match: 2. Germline V gene data show CDR1 as GTSNPN and CDR2 as SVGIG (reference sequence). The CDR3 covers 14 residues. This CDR3 is CAWSRQGLNTEAFF. The CDR3 DNA sequence: TGTGCCTGGAGTCGACAGGGGTTGAACACTGAAGCTTTCTTT.

This rearrangement joins TRBV3-1 to TRBJ2-7; the D gene is possibly TRBD1 (6 bases). Trimming removed 0 bases from V and 2 bases from J, with 11 bases in between. Germline V gives CDR1 LGHDT, CDR2 YNNKEL (reference sequence). The CDR3 is 15 residues long. The CDR3 region is CASSQDGHRAYEQYF. The CDR3 coding sequence is TGTGCCAGCAGCCAAGATGGACACAGGGCCTACGAGCAGTACTTC.

Only a few counts were recorded for this clonotype. The V gene is TRBV4-1, the J gene TRBJ1-1; D remains ambiguous. The CDR3 extends over 13 amino acids. The V end lost 0 bases, the J end lost 6 bases, and 8 bases lay between the germline ends. CDR1 and CDR2 from the germline V gene are MGHRA and YSYEKL. The DNA for the CDR3 is TGCGCCAGCAGCCAAGATAGAGGCGCTGAAGCTTTCTTT. This codes for CASSQDRGAEAFF.

This clonotype was seen a few times. J is TRBJ1-5 and V is TRBV7-6; D unresolved. Germline V gene sequence: CDR1 SGHVS, CDR2 FNYEAQ. This CDR3 spans 15 amino acids. The V gene lost 5 bases and the J gene lost 4 bases, with 15 bases spanning the gap. CDR3 nucleotide sequence: TGTGCCAGCAGCCCTTACGGCTTACGGAATCAGCCCCAGCATTTT. This translates into CASSPYGLRNQPQHF.

This clonotype was picked up one time. This may stem from a read error, because a much larger clone lies one nucleotide away. The chain links TRBV3-1 to TRBJ2-1, with D hard to call. The CDR3 contains 16 residues. Germline assignment: CDR1 LGHDT and CDR2 YNNKEL (reference sequence). Trimming cost V 2 bases and J 0 bases, with 11 bases left between them. CDR3 sequence reads: CASSQWPGVSYNEQFF. The CDR3 coding sequence is TGTGCCAGCAGCCAATGGCCAGGCGTCTCCTACAATGAGCAGTTCTTC.

This clonotype was detected a few times. The rearrangement joins TRBV1 to TRBJ2-7; TRBD1 is the table's D call and was not checked against the DNA. TRBV1 is an annotated pseudogene. The CDR3 totals 16 residues. The CDR3 DNA reads as TGCACCAGCAGCCAAGAACAGGCGGGGGCCTCCTACGAGCAGTACTTC. Translating gives CTSSQEQAGASYEQYF.

V gene TRBV10-3 combines with J gene TRBJ2-5; 13 bases are shared with TRBD2. The junction had 4 bases not matched to a gene; V was cut back by 8 bases and J by 4 bases. The CDR3 sequence is 14 residues long. Germline V gene data show CDR1 as ENHRY and CDR2 as SYGVKD. The CDR3 is CAIAGLAGRETQYF. The CDR3 nucleotides read TGTGCCATCGCGGGACTAGCGGGGAGAGAGACCCAGTACTTC.

This clonotype was seen a few times. The CDR3 reads CASSVGSSGGNEQFF. The CDR3 nucleotides are TGTGCCAGCAGCGTAGGATCTAGCGGGGGCAATGAGCAGTTCTTC. The chain is built from TRBV9 and TRBJ2-1; 10 bases align to TRBD2. The CDR3 is 15 amino acids. The junction had 3 bases not matched to a gene; V was cut back by 0 bases and J by 6 bases. Germline V CDR1 and CDR2: SGDLS, YYNGEE.